This T cell receptor beta chain was documented in a study of blood T cell repertoires in COVID-19. Study summary: T cells, B-cell-depleted T cells, or PBMCs supplied cDNA or gDNA.

In the original processing: Estimation of nucleated cell counts relied on the amplification of reference gene primers. Repertoires were generated with immunoSEQ multiplex PCR, while TCRdb's copy carries only in-frame clones and drops some. V, J and clone size derive from that table, while D and trimming were established from the DNA sequence. The profile shows about 370,000 clones, around 90% of them singletons. Germline values: CDR1 LGHDT, CDR2 YNNKEL (reference sequence). The CDR3 is 14 amino acids. The germline V and J ends were trimmed by 0 bases and 4 bases, with 9 bases remaining between them. V is TRBV3-1 (or the pseudogene TRBV3-2) and J is TRBJ2-5; D is possibly TRBD2 (5 bases). The sample taken for sequencing was peripheral blood. This sequence was found in a woman aged 30 to 39 with COVID-19, enrolled during active disease. The CDR3 coding sequence is TGTGCCAGCAGCCAAGATTCTAGCAGAGAGACCCAGTACTTC. Its translation is CASSQDSSRETQYF.